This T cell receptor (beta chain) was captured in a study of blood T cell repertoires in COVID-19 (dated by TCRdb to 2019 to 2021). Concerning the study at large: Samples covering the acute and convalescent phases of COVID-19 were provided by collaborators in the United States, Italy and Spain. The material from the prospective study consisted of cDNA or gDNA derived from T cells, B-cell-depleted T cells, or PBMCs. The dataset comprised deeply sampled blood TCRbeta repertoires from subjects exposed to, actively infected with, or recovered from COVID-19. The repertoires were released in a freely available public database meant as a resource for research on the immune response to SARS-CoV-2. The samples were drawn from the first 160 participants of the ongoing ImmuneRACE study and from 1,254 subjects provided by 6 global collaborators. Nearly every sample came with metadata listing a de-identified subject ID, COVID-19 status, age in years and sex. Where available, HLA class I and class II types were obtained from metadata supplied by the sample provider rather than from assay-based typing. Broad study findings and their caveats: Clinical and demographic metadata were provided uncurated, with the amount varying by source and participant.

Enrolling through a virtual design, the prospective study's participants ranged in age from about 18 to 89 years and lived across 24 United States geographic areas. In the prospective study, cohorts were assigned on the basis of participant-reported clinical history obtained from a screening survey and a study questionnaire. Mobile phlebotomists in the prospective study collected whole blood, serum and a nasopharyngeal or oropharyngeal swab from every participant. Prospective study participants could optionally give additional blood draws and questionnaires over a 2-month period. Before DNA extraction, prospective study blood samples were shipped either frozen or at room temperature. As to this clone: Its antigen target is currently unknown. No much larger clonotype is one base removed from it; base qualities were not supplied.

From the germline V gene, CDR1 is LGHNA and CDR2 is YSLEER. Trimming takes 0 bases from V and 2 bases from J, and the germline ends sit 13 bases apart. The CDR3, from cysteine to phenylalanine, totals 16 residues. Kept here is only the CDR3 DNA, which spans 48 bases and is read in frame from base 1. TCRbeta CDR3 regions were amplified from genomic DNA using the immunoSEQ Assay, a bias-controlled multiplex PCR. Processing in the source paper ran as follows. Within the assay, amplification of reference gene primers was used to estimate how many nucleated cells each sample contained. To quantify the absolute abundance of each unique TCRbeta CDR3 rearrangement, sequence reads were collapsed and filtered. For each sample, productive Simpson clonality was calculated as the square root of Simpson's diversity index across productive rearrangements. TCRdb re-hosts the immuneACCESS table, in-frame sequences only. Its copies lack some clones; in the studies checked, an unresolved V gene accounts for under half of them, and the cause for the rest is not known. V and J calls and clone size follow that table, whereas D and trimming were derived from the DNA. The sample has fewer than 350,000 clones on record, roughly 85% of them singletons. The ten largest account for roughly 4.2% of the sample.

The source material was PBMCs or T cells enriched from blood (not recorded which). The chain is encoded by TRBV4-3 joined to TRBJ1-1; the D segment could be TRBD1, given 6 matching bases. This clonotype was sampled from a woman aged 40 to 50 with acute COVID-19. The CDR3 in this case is CASSQDAGTRNTEAFF. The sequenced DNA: TGCGCCAGCAGCCAAGATGCCGGGACACGAAACACTGAAGCTTTCTTT.